The rows below give T cell receptor beta chains drawn from one sample of a study of T cells in Graves' hyperthyroidism and ophthalmopathy. TCRdb reprocessed the multiplex PCR reads via MiXCR and lists one record per CDR3 protein. The sample records a few hundred thousand distinct CDR3 sequences, approximately 44% being singletons. The sequencing input was peripheral blood or thyroid tissue (not recorded which). Receptors originate from a young woman with Graves' hyperthyroidism. The CDR3 runs from the conserved cysteine through the conserved F or W. The D gene is left open where the match is weak. Clone size is shown for a subset of rows, as once, few, many or a class of expanded clone.

v_gene: TRBV11-2
j_gene: TRBJ2-2
abundance: few
d_gene: .
CDR3aa: CASRWAGNTGELFF
CDR3nt: TGTGCCAGCAGATGGGCAGGGAACACCGGGGAGCTGTTTTTT

v_gene: TRBV9
j_gene: TRBJ2-6
abundance: many
d_gene: .
CDR3aa: CASSAIPDSGANVLTF
CDR3nt: TGTGCCAGCAGCGCGATCCCAGACTCTGGGGCCAACGTCCTGACTTTC

v_gene: TRBV20-1
j_gene: TRBJ2-7
abundance: many
d_gene: .
CDR3aa: CSAPSSTLFREQYF
CDR3nt: TGCAGTGCTCCGAGCTCGACTCTATTCCGCGAGCAGTACTTC

v_gene: TRBV7-9
j_gene: TRBJ2-7
abundance: .
d_gene: .
CDR3aa: CASSRRDHGDGQYF
CDR3nt: TGTGCCAGCAGCAGGCGGGACCATGGTGACGGGCAGTACTTC

v_gene: TRBV12-3/TRBV12-4
j_gene: TRBJ2-5
abundance: once
d_gene: .
CDR3aa: CASGLGGQETQYF
CDR3nt: TGTGCCAGCGGGCTAGGCGGACAAGAGACCCAGTACTTC

v_gene: TRBV6-6
j_gene: TRBJ2-7
abundance: many
d_gene: .
CDR3aa: CASSLQGSEQYF
CDR3nt: TGTGCCAGCAGTTTACAGGGAAGCGAGCAGTACTTC

v_gene: TRBV9
j_gene: TRBJ1-2
abundance: many
d_gene: TRBD1
CDR3aa: CASSVVGQGGNYGYTF
CDR3nt: TGTGCCAGCAGCGTAGTTGGACAGGGCGGCAACTATGGCTACACCTTC

v_gene: TRBV20-1
j_gene: TRBJ2-2
abundance: once
d_gene: .
CDR3aa: CSASDGTGELFF
CDR3nt: TGCAGTGCTAGTGACGGGACAGGGGAGCTGTTTTTT

v_gene: TRBV20-1
j_gene: TRBJ1-1
abundance: many
d_gene: TRBD1
CDR3aa: CSASGTGKTEAFF
CDR3nt: TGCAGTGCTTCCGGGACAGGGAAAACTGAAGCTTTCTTT

v_gene: TRBV5-6
j_gene: TRBJ2-7
abundance: .
d_gene: .
CDR3aa: CASSSYYSDEQYF
CDR3nt: TGTGCCAGCAGCTCGTACTACTCGGATGAGCAGTACTTC

v_gene: TRBV10-3
j_gene: TRBJ1-1
abundance: many
d_gene: .
CDR3aa: CAIGAGEDTEAFF
CDR3nt: TGTGCCATCGGGGCGGGGGAGGACACTGAAGCTTTCTTT

v_gene: TRBV7-9
j_gene: TRBJ1-2
abundance: .
d_gene: .
CDR3aa: CASSRGTDIYGYTF
CDR3nt: TGTGCCAGCAGTCGGGGGACGGACATCTATGGCTACACCTTC

v_gene: TRBV12-3/TRBV12-4
j_gene: TRBJ1-1
abundance: .
d_gene: TRBD1
CDR3aa: CASSSQGAGTEAFF
CDR3nt: TGTGCCAGCAGTTCACAGGGGGCTGGGACTGAAGCTTTCTTT

v_gene: TRBV6-5
j_gene: TRBJ1-1
abundance: many
d_gene: .
CDR3aa: CASSGRGNTEAFF
CDR3nt: TGTGCCAGCAGTGGCAGGGGGAACACTGAAGCTTTCTTT

v_gene: TRBV29-1
j_gene: TRBJ1-2
abundance: many
d_gene: .
CDR3aa: CSVEISDGVPYGYTF
CDR3nt: TGCAGCGTTGAAATTTCGGACGGGGTACCTTATGGCTACACCTTC

v_gene: TRBV29-1
j_gene: TRBJ1-5
abundance: .
d_gene: TRBD1
CDR3aa: CSSRDSQPQHF
CDR3nt: TGCAGTTCCCGGGACAGTCAGCCCCAGCATTTT

v_gene: TRBV4-1
j_gene: TRBJ1-2
abundance: many
d_gene: TRBD1
CDR3aa: CASSQQGQGRGYTF
CDR3nt: TGCGCCAGCAGCCAACAGGGACAGGGAAGAGGCTACACCTTC

v_gene: TRBV5-1
j_gene: TRBJ2-5
abundance: .
d_gene: TRBD1
CDR3aa: CASSLETRTGFARQGTQYF
CDR3nt: TGCGCCAGCAGCTTGGAGACGAGGACAGGGTTCGCGAGGCAAGGGACCCAGTACTTC

v_gene: TRBV6-4
j_gene: TRBJ1-5
abundance: few
d_gene: TRBD1
CDR3aa: CASSGGQGPYSNQPQHF
CDR3nt: TGTGCCAGCAGTGGAGGACAGGGACCTTATAGCAATCAGCCCCAGCATTTT

v_gene: TRBV7-2
j_gene: TRBJ2-5
abundance: .
d_gene: TRBD2
CDR3aa: CASSPMGLAGGPWAQYF
CDR3nt: TGTGCCAGCAGCCCTATGGGACTAGCGGGAGGGCCTTGGGCCCAGTACTTC

v_gene: TRBV10-3
j_gene: TRBJ2-7
abundance: many
d_gene: TRBD1
CDR3aa: CAISEEDRGSHEQYF
CDR3nt: TGTGCCATCAGTGAGGAGGACAGGGGTTCCCACGAGCAGTACTTC

v_gene: TRBV12-3/TRBV12-4
j_gene: TRBJ2-3
abundance: .
d_gene: .
CDR3aa: CASIMGPSADTQYF
CDR3nt: TGTGCCAGCATTATGGGACCGTCAGCAGATACGCAGTATTTT

v_gene: TRBV6-6
j_gene: TRBJ2-2
abundance: few
d_gene: TRBD2
CDR3aa: CASRPSGRGTGELFF
CDR3nt: TGTGCCAGCAGACCTAGCGGGAGGGGGACCGGGGAGCTGTTTTTT

v_gene: TRBV4-3
j_gene: TRBJ1-2
abundance: many
d_gene: .
CDR3aa: CASSQGRNNYGYTF
CDR3nt: TGCGCCAGCAGCCAAGGCAGGAACAACTATGGCTACACCTTC

v_gene: TRBV14
j_gene: TRBJ2-2
abundance: .
d_gene: .
CDR3aa: CASSRTGRSFTGELFF
CDR3nt: TGTGCCAGCAGCCGCACAGGGAGATCCTTCACCGGGGAGCTGTTTTTT

v_gene: TRBV29-1
j_gene: TRBJ2-6
abundance: .
d_gene: .
CDR3aa: CSVEGGGVRSGANVPTF
CDR3nt: TGCAGCGTTGAGGGCGGCGGGGTCCGCTCTGGGGCCAACGTCCCGACTTTC

v_gene: TRBV20-1
j_gene: TRBJ2-7
abundance: many
d_gene: .
CDR3aa: CSAGGLVPLYEQYF
CDR3nt: TGCAGTGCTGGCGGGCTGGTCCCTCTCTACGAGCAGTACTTC

v_gene: TRBV12-3/TRBV12-4
j_gene: TRBJ2-4
abundance: .
d_gene: .
CDR3aa: CASSYRGTKNIQYW
CDR3nt: TGTGCCAGCAGTTACCGGGGGACCAAAAACATTCAGTACTGG

v_gene: TRBV15
j_gene: TRBJ1-2
abundance: few
d_gene: .
CDR3aa: CATSGRNGYTF
CDR3nt: TGTGCCACCAGCGGTAGGAACGGCTACACCTTC

v_gene: TRBV2
j_gene: TRBJ1-5
abundance: .
d_gene: .
CDR3aa: CASSEGNGGQPQHF
CDR3nt: TGTGCCAGCAGTGAAGGCAATGGGGGCCAGCCCCAGCATTTT

v_gene: TRBV7-2
j_gene: TRBJ1-6
abundance: many
d_gene: .
CDR3aa: CASTLGGGHSPLHF
CDR3nt: TGTGCCAGCACTCTCGGAGGGGGTCACTCACCCCTCCACTTT

v_gene: TRBV10-3
j_gene: TRBJ2-1
abundance: .
d_gene: .
CDR3aa: CAISGSVSSYNEQFF
CDR3nt: TGTGCCATCAGTGGTAGCGTCAGCTCCTACAATGAGCAGTTCTTC

v_gene: TRBV9
j_gene: TRBJ2-1
abundance: few
d_gene: TRBD2
CDR3aa: CASSRTSGRDNEQFF
CDR3nt: TGTGCCAGCAGCCGCACTAGCGGGAGGGACAATGAGCAGTTCTTC

v_gene: TRBV15
j_gene: TRBJ2-1
abundance: .
d_gene: TRBD1
CDR3aa: CATSRRTTGIEQFF
CDR3nt: TGTGCCACCAGCAGACGTACGACAGGGATTGAGCAGTTCTTC

v_gene: TRBV14
j_gene: TRBJ2-2
abundance: many
d_gene: TRBD2
CDR3aa: CASRLAGVGTGELFF
CDR3nt: TGTGCCAGCAGGCTAGCGGGAGTGGGCACCGGGGAGCTGTTTTTT

v_gene: TRBV14
j_gene: TRBJ1-4
abundance: many
d_gene: TRBD1
CDR3aa: CASRRTGNEKLFF
CDR3nt: TGTGCCAGCAGACGGACAGGGAATGAAAAACTGTTTTTT

v_gene: TRBV29-1
j_gene: TRBJ2-7
abundance: .
d_gene: TRBD2
CDR3aa: CSVSGGGRLTYEQYF
CDR3nt: TGCAGCGTTAGTGGTGGCGGGAGGCTCACCTACGAGCAGTACTTC

v_gene: TRBV7-9
j_gene: TRBJ1-5
abundance: once
d_gene: .
CDR3aa: CASRSIASHPGDQPQHF
CDR3nt: TGTGCCAGCAGGTCTATCGCGAGTCACCCTGGAGATCAGCCCCAGCATTTT

v_gene: TRBV20-1
j_gene: TRBJ2-5
abundance: many
d_gene: .
CDR3aa: CSARRNQETQYF
CDR3nt: TGCAGTGCTAGACGGAATCAAGAGACCCAGTACTTC

v_gene: TRBV6-1
j_gene: TRBJ1-1
abundance: .
d_gene: .
CDR3aa: CASSEVQLNTEAYF
CDR3nt: TGTGCCAGCAGTGAGGTTCAGTTGAACACTGAAGCTTACTTT

v_gene: TRBV6-2/TRBV6-3
j_gene: TRBJ1-1
abundance: many
d_gene: .
CDR3aa: CASSWGTEKAFF
CDR3nt: TGTGCCAGCAGTTGGGGGACGGAAAAGGCTTTCTTT

v_gene: TRBV7-2
j_gene: TRBJ2-5
abundance: .
d_gene: .
CDR3aa: CASSLVIQETQYF
CDR3nt: TGTGCCAGCAGCTTAGTCATCCAAGAGACCCAGTACTTC

v_gene: TRBV5-1
j_gene: TRBJ1-1
abundance: many
d_gene: .
CDR3aa: CASQLGRNTEAFF
CDR3nt: TGCGCCAGCCAATTGGGACGGAACACTGAAGCTTTCTTT

v_gene: TRBV3-1
j_gene: TRBJ1-2
abundance: many
d_gene: TRBD1
CDR3aa: CASSWGQGTYGYTF
CDR3nt: TGTGCCAGCAGCTGGGGACAGGGCACTTATGGCTACACCTTC

v_gene: TRBV7-9
j_gene: TRBJ2-1
abundance: .
d_gene: TRBD2
CDR3aa: CASSPPGTSDYNEQFF
CDR3nt: TGTGCCAGCAGCCCGCCCGGGACTAGCGACTACAATGAGCAGTTCTTC

v_gene: TRBV24-1
j_gene: TRBJ2-5
abundance: many
d_gene: TRBD1
CDR3aa: CATSDLRDRGKETQYF
CDR3nt: TGTGCCACCAGTGATTTGCGCGACAGGGGAAAAGAGACCCAGTACTTC

v_gene: TRBV7-9
j_gene: TRBJ2-7
abundance: many
d_gene: .
CDR3aa: CASSFAGGGHEQYF
CDR3nt: TGTGCCAGCAGCTTTGCGGGTGGGGGGCACGAGCAGTACTTC

v_gene: TRBV2
j_gene: TRBJ2-7
abundance: .
d_gene: .
CDR3aa: CASSVSDSAPYEQYF
CDR3nt: TGTGCCAGCAGTGTGAGTGACAGCGCTCCCTACGAGCAGTACTTC

v_gene: TRBV13
j_gene: TRBJ1-1
abundance: many
d_gene: .
CDR3aa: CATRRGYMNTEAFF
CDR3nt: TGTGCCACCCGGCGCGGTTACATGAACACTGAAGCTTTCTTT